One sample yielded the 27 T cell receptor beta chains listed below, sequenced in a study of blood T cell repertoires in COVID-19 (TCRdb year 2020). The receptor library was made with the immunoSEQ multiplex PCR assay. Not all clones reach the TCRdb copy of this immuneACCESS table, which keeps in-frame sequences only. Checked studies attribute under half of the gap to unresolved V genes and leave the rest unexplained. The sample table holds roughly 260,000 clones, of which 75% to 95% were seen once. Approximately 1.9% of the sample comes from the top ten. Sequences were obtained from PBMCs or T cells enriched from blood (not recorded which). All receptors derive from a young woman who had recovered from COVID-19.

The chain carries TRBV29-1 and TRBJ1-1; possible D gene TRBD1, 5 bases. V was trimmed by 6 bases and J by 6 bases, leaving 8 bases between them. The CDR3 is made up of 10 amino acids. CDR1 and CDR2 (germline): SQVTM, ANQGSEA. The CDR3 region has the DNA TGCAGCGTCGACAGAGCTGAAGCTTTCTTT. Its translation is CSVDRAEAFF.

This chain connects TRBV5-1 to TRBJ1-1, with D tentatively TRBD1 (6 bases). Germline CDR1 SGHRS, CDR2 YFSETQ. There are 12 residues in the CDR3. Trimming cost V 0 bases and J 8 bases, with 8 bases left between them. The DNA for the CDR3 is TGCGCCAGCAGCTTGGCACAGGGAGAAGCTTTCTTT. Residues: CASSLAQGEAFF.

This chain uses TRBV6-5 with TRBJ1-2; TRBD1 matches at 9 bases. V was pared by 5 bases and J by 3 bases, with 4 bases of the junction left unmatched. Germline V lookup: CDR1 MNHEY, CDR2 SVGAGI. CDR3 length: 14 residues. CDR3 loop: CASSPRQGDYGYTF. The CDR3 DNA is TGTGCCAGCAGTCCCCGACAGGGGGACTATGGCTACACCTTC.

V is TRBV5-1 and J is TRBJ2-7; no definite D call. Trimming stripped 4 bases from V and 6 bases from J, with 14 bases between. Per the germline V gene, CDR1 is SGHRS and CDR2 is YFSETQ. CDR3 length equals 13 residues. This CDR3 reads CASSQDVAREQYF. The CDR3 DNA sequence: TGCGCCAGCAGCCAAGATGTAGCTCGCGAGCAGTACTTC. Filled out from reference TRBV5-1 and TRBJ2-7, the complete variable domain reads KAGVTQTPRYLIKTRGQQVTLSCSPISGHRSVSWYQQTPGQGLQFLFEYFSETQRNKGNFPGRFSGRQFSNSRSEMNVSTLELGDSALYLCASSQDVAREQYFGPGTRLTVT.

The J gene is TRBJ2-7, the V gene TRBV24-1; 8 bases align to TRBD2. After removal of 5 bases from V and 1 base from J, the junction contained 15 bases not matched to a gene. CDR1 is KGHDR and CDR2 is SFDVKD in the germline V gene. This CDR3 contains 18 residues. The CDR3 nucleotides read TGTGCCACCAGTGTTTTTTGGTGGATCAGCGGGAGATCCTACGAGCAGTACTTC. It codes for CATSVFWWISGRSYEQYF.

The chain couples TRBV27 to TRBJ2-3, with TRBD2 matching 11 bases. The CDR3 length is 16 residues. Germline CDR1 and CDR2: MNHEY and SMNVEV (reference sequence). V trimming: 5 bases; J trimming: 0 bases; junction bases outside the gene matches: 4. The CDR3 region has the DNA TGTGCCAGCAGTCTAGCGGGAGGACCCAGCACAGATACGCAGTATTTT. As protein: CASSLAGGPSTDTQYF.

The chain employs TRBV10-3 and TRBJ2-1; a possible D gene is TRBD1 (6 bases). The CDR3 spans 13 residues. CDR1 ENHRY and CDR2 SYGVKD come from the germline V gene. Deletions cut 0 bases from V and 8 bases from J, with 8 bases between. The CDR3 DNA follows: TGTGCCATCAGTGAGTCAGGGGGAGATGAGCAGTTCTTC. Protein product: CAISESGGDEQFF.

The V gene is TRBV27, the J gene TRBJ2-7; 10 nucleotides match TRBD2. The CDR3 length is 13 residues. Germline loops: CDR1 MNHEY, CDR2 SMNVEV (reference sequence). Unmatched junction bases numbered 6, after V lost 7 bases and J lost 6 bases. As DNA, the CDR3 is TGTGCCAGCAAAGAGCGGGAGGGTGGCGAGCAGTACTTC. Protein product: CASKEREGGEQYF.

This sequence joins TRBV11-2 and TRBJ2-7, with 10 bases aligning to TRBD2. This CDR3 is 14 amino acids long. Germline CDR1 SGHAT, CDR2 FQNNGV. After removal of 5 bases from V and 4 bases from J, the junction contained 5 bases not matched to a gene. CDR3 region: CASSLSGRAYEQYF. The DNA of the CDR3 is TGTGCCAGCAGCCTCAGCGGGAGGGCTTACGAGCAGTACTTC.

A note on this clone: The sample has other DNA sequences that encode this CDR3 too. This chain joins TRBV7-2 and TRBJ2-7; the match to TRBD1 covers 7 bases. Germline loops: CDR1 SGHTA, CDR2 FQGNSA. The CDR3 runs 14 residues. With 5 bases clipped from V and 1 base from J, the junction kept 5 bases outside the gene matches. In DNA, the CDR3 is TGTGCCAGCAGCACCAGACAGGGTTCCTACGAGCAGTACTTC. Amino acid sequence: CASSTRQGSYEQYF.

In DNA, the CDR3 is TGTGCCATCACCCGAGGACAGGGACAACCCCAGCATTTT. It encodes CAITRGQGQPQHF. The J gene is TRBJ1-5, the V gene TRBV10-3; 8 bases are a match to TRBD1. CDR3 length equals 13 residues. After removal of 7 bases from V and 10 bases from J, the junction contained 9 bases not matched to a gene. The germline V gene encodes CDR1 ENHRY and CDR2 SYGVKD.

The CDR3 spells CASSGGLNMGRGRTEAFF. The CDR3 bases are TGTGCCAGCAGTGGGGGGTTAAATATGGGCAGGGGAAGGACTGAAGCTTTCTTT. This rearrangement joins TRBV6-1 to TRBJ1-1; D possibly corresponds to TRBD1 (6 bases). Germline V CDR1 and CDR2: MNHNS, SASEGT. V gave up 4 bases and J gave up 5 bases, with 26 bases separating them. This CDR3 spans 18 amino acids.

J is TRBJ2-5 and V is TRBV5-4, with D possibly being TRBD2 (5 bases). Germline assignment: CDR1 SGHNT and CDR2 YYREEE (reference sequence). The CDR3 length is 17 residues. V lost 4 bases to trimming and J lost 4 bases, with 23 bases between them. CDR3 amino acids: CASSPAQTRGSGETQYF. CDR3 DNA: TGTGCCAGCAGCCCCGCTCAAACACGGGGATCGGGAGAGACCCAGTACTTC. Based on the CDR3 plus reference TRBV5-4 and TRBJ2-5, the full variable domain is ETGVTQSPTHLIKTRGQQVTLRCSSQSGHNTVSWYQQALGQGPQFIFQYYREEENGRGNFPPRFSGLQFPNYSSELNVNALELDDSALYLCASSPAQTRGSGETQYFGPGTRLLVL.

The table lists this clone with a count of one. The rearrangement joins TRBV6-5 to TRBJ2-7, with 11 bases matching TRBD2. Germline V gives CDR1 MNHEY, CDR2 SVGAGI. CDR3 size: 15 residues. V gave up 6 bases and J gave up 4 bases; unmatched junction bases: 8. The CDR3 sequence: CASSSLAGGHYEQYF. Here the CDR3 DNA reads TGTGCCAGCAGCTCCCTAGCGGGGGGCCATTACGAGCAGTACTTC.

The rearrangement uses TRBV9 and TRBJ2-2, with 8 nucleotides matching TRBD2. There are 20 residues in the CDR3. Trimming removed 2 bases from V and 4 bases from J; junction bases left unmatched: 19. CDR1 and CDR2 (germline): SGDLS, YYNGEE. The CDR3 here is CASSVRHRTLGGGRTGELFF. The CDR3, as DNA: TGTGCCAGCAGCGTCAGGCACCGAACCCTCGGGGGGGGGCGCACCGGGGAGCTGTTTTTT.

The V and J genes are TRBV11-2 and TRBJ2-7; maybe TRBD2 (7 bases). The V gene lost 1 base and the J gene lost 3 bases, with 13 bases spanning the gap. The CDR3 contains 15 residues. Germline V gene lookup returns CDR1 SGHAT and CDR2 FQNNGV. DNA of the CDR3: TGTGCCAGCAGCTTAGGCAGGGGAGGGAGCTACGAGCAGTACTTC. It is translated as CASSLGRGGSYEQYF.

V is TRBV3-1 (or the pseudogene TRBV3-2) and J is TRBJ2-7; D not resolved. CDR1 and CDR2 from the germline V gene are LGHDT and YNNKEL (reference sequence). The CDR3 contains 15 residues. The V and J ends lost 4 bases and 0 bases respectively, with 13 bases between them. The chain's CDR3 is CASSLTSGFSYEQYF. The CDR3 DNA reads TGTGCCAGCAGCCTAACCTCCGGGTTCTCCTACGAGCAGTACTTC.

The CDR3 region is CATSAGTAYNEQFF. In nucleotides, the CDR3 is TGTGCCACCAGTGCCGGGACAGCCTACAATGAGCAGTTCTTC. The genes are TRBV24-1 and TRBJ2-1; 7 bases line up with TRBD1. The germline V gene encodes CDR1 KGHDR and CDR2 SFDVKD. After removal of 5 bases from V and 2 bases from J, the junction contained 2 bases not matched to a gene. The CDR3 sequence is 14 residues long.

The rearrangement links TRBV11-3 to TRBJ2-1, with TRBD2 matching over 12 bases. V dropped 4 bases and J dropped 9; count of bases not matched to a gene: 7. Germline values: CDR1 SGHNT, CDR2 YENEEA. This CDR3 contains 15 residues. The CDR3 bases are TGTGCCAGCAGCTCTTGGACTAGCGGGGCTGGTGAGCAGTTCTTC. Translation gives CASSSWTSGAGEQFF.

The chain couples TRBV7-3 to TRBJ2-6; TRBD1 matches 9 bases. The germline V gene encodes CDR1 SGHTA and CDR2 FQGTGA. V gave up 3 bases and J gave up 1 base; unmatched junction bases: 4. The length of the CDR3 is 17 residues. The CDR3 loop reads CASSLYRGPSGANVLTF. The CDR3, as DNA: TGTGCCAGCAGCTTGTACAGGGGGCCGTCTGGGGCCAACGTCCTGACTTTC.

The rearrangement joins TRBV5-1 to TRBJ1-4, with TRBD1 identical over 7 bases. V lost 4 bases and J lost 10; bases outside the gene matches: 13. CDR3 length: 15 amino acids. Germline V gene data show CDR1 as SGHRS and CDR2 as YFSETQ. Written as DNA, the CDR3 is TGCGCCAGCAGCAACAGGACAGGTCGCATGGTAAAACTGTTTTTT. Translation: CASSNRTGRMVKLFF.

The J gene is TRBJ2-1, the V gene TRBV5-1, with TRBD2 matching 8 bases. CDR1 SGHRS and CDR2 YFSETQ come from the germline V gene. The CDR3 sequence is 15 residues long. V dropped 1 base and J dropped 8; count of bases not matched to a gene: 8. The CDR3 loop reads CASSLFNLGGDEQFF. In nucleotides, the CDR3 is TGCGCCAGCAGCTTGTTTAACCTCGGGGGGGATGAGCAGTTCTTC.

The J gene is TRBJ1-1, the V gene TRBV7-9; TRBD1 matches at 7 bases. The trim removed 5 bases at V and 2 bases at J, leaving 5 bases unmatched. The CDR3 runs to 14 residues. CDR1 SEHNR and CDR2 FQNEAQ come from the germline V gene (reference sequence). Here the CDR3 DNA reads TGTGCCAGCAGCGACAGGGAGAGAAACACTGAAGCTTTCTTT. Translating gives CASSDRERNTEAFF.

The chain is built from TRBV5-6 and TRBJ2-7; TRBD1 aligns across 7 bases. Germline CDR1 SGHDT, CDR2 YYEEEE. Losses at the gene ends were 4 bases for V and 3 bases for J; bases not matched to a gene: 7. The CDR3 has 14 residues. The CDR3 DNA sequence: TGTGCCAGCAGCGCCCGACAGGGCCTCTACGAGCAGTACTTC. It is translated as CASSARQGLYEQYF.

V usage is TRBV19 and J usage is TRBJ1-4; no reliable D call. Germline loops: CDR1 LNHDA, CDR2 SQIVND (reference sequence). V lost 3 bases and J 7 bases, leaving 6 bases between the germline ends. This CDR3 region has 12 residues. The CDR3 here is CASSIRGEKLFF. CDR3 in DNA: TGTGCCAGTAGTATTCGGGGTGAAAAACTGTTTTTT.

The chain recombines TRBV2 with TRBJ1-2; 11 nucleotides agree with TRBD1. The germline CDR1 and CDR2 sequences are SNHLY and FYNNEI. The CDR3 consists of 16 residues. With V trimmed by 6 bases and J by 2 bases, 8 bases remained unmatched. The CDR3 sequence is CASSAVWTGGNYGYTF. The CDR3, as DNA: TGTGCCAGCAGCGCCGTTTGGACAGGGGGCAACTATGGCTACACCTTC.

The chain combines TRBV19 with TRBJ1-5; D is unclear. Trimming shortened V by 4 bases and J by 0 bases, and 7 bases separated the two germline ends. There are 14 residues in the CDR3. From germline, CDR1 is LNHDA and CDR2 SQIVND (reference sequence). The CDR3 reads CASSRAYSNQPQHF. The CDR3, as DNA: TGTGCCAGTAGTAGGGCCTATAGCAATCAGCCCCAGCATTTT.